This section outlines one TCR beta chain sequence together with its context. Measured with immunoSEQ multiplex PCR; TCRdb has only the in-frame clones, and not every one. The sample includes tens of thousands of clones, around 94% of them seen just once. This record belongs to a study of technical replicates of blood from several donors. The germline gives CDR1 PRHDT, CDR2 FYEKMQ (reference sequence). V was trimmed by 1 base and J by 6 bases, leaving 10 bases between them. CDR3 size: 14 residues. Sequenced sample: T cells isolated from PBMCs. This chain links TRBV13 with TRBJ1-3; D gene uncertain. This clonotype was obtained from a human donor in good health. For the CDR3, the DNA is TGTGCCAGCAGCTTAGAGCCGACTCCAAACACCATATATTTT. This translates into CASSLEPTPNTIYF.